This T cell receptor (beta chain) was captured by sequencing in a study of radiotherapy plus CTLA-4 blockade in lung cancer. Germline values: CDR1 MDHEN, CDR2 SYDVKM. Trimming took 6 bases from V and 5 from J; bases not matched to a gene: 8. This CDR3 is 15 amino acids long. Data came from immunoSEQ multiplex PCR; TCRdb stores just in-frame clones and leaves some out. The sample lists more than 40,000 clones, approximately 73% occurring once. The sequence was collected from a human donor with non-small cell lung cancer who had a complete response to radiotherapy plus ipilimumab. V usage is TRBV28 and J usage is TRBJ2-7; 12 bases agree with TRBD1. The sequencing here drew on peripheral blood, taken from a patient treated with radiotherapy plus ipilimumab. CDR3 in DNA: TGTGCCAGCAGCTCTACGGGACAGGGGGCCCACGAGCAGTACTTC. Amino acid sequence: CASSSTGQGAHEQYF.